Here is one T cell receptor beta chain with its context. A junction boundary mismatches the germline segment, possibly from a read error. The CDR3 length is 13 residues. CDR1 GTSNPN and CDR2 SVGIG come from the germline V gene (reference sequence). The entry originates in a study of cytomegalovirus exposure and HLA in healthy donors. 13 Jbeta primers and 60 Vbeta primers were used for the PCR. The table came from immunoSEQ multiplex PCR; TCRdb's copy has only in-frame clones and leaves some out. The sample carries about 110,000 clones, roughly 70% recorded once. Sequencing input: PBMCs. The receptor's source is a young woman in good health and CMV-seronegative. The chain has TRBV30 and TRBJ1-1, with D unclear. The CDR3 region is CAWSSGFNTGAFF. The CDR3 DNA reads TGTGCCTGGAGTTCAGGATTCAACACTGGAGCTTTCTTT. The variable domain in full, with the rest retrieved from reference TRBV30 and TRBJ1-1, is SQTIHQWPATLVQPVGSPLSLECTVEGTSNPNLYWYRQAAGRGLQLLFYSVGIGQISSEVPQNLSASRPQDRQFILSSKKLLLSDSGFYLCAWSSGFNTGAFFGQGTRLTVV.